This TCR beta chain was captured by sequencing in a study of cytomegalovirus exposure and HLA in healthy donors. Study summary: Earlier, 95 million to 120 million unique TCR beta sequences were recovered from approximately 200 million T cells by an analysis. General observations from the study: For most TCR beta V segments, an earlier analysis put the productive rate at about 87% or about 30% of the time. In a later analysis, donors in an Asian-associated ancestry cluster reportedly had fewer N-insertions in productive TCRs than the cohort mean.

Comment on this clone: Its target is unknown.

The germline CDR1 and CDR2 sequences are SGHTA and FQGTGA. Trimming took off 5 bases at V and 1 base at J, with 11 bases between the two ends. The CDR3 runs 14 residues. PCR amplification relied on 60 Vbeta primers (plus 13 Jbeta primers). Here immunoSEQ multiplex PCR was the method, and the copy in TCRdb shows in-frame clones only, minus some. Among over 90,000 clones listed, around three quarters were seen once. Sequenced: PBMCs. The source is a woman under 30 in good health and CMV-seropositive. V is TRBV7-3 and J is TRBJ1-1; D remains ambiguous. The CDR3 DNA sequence: TGTGCCAGCAGCCGTGATCGGAGGAACACTGAAGCTTTCTTT. Translating it yields CASSRDRRNTEAFF.